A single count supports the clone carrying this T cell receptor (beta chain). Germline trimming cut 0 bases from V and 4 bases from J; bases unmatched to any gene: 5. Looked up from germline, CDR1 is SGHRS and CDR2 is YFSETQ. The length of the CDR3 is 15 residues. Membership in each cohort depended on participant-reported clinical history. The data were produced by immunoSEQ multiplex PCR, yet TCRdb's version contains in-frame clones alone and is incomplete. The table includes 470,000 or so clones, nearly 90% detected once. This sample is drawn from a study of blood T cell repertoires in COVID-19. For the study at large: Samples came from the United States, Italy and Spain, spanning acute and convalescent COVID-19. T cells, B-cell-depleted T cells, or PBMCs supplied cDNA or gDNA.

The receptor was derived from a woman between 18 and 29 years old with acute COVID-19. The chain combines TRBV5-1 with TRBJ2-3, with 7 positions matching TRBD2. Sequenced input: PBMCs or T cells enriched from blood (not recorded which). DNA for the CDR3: TGCGCCAGCAGCTTGGGCGGGAGAATTGCAGATACGCAGTATTTT. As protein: CASSLGGRIADTQYF.